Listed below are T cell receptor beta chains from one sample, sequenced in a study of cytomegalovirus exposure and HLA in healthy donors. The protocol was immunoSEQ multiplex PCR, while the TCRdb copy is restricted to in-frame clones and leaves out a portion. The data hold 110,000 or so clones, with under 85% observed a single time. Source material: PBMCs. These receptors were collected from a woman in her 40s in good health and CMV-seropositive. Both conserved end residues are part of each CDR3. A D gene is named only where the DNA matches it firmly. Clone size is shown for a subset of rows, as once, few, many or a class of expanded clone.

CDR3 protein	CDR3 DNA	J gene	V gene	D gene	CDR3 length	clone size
CASSNLAGGTSGELFF	TGTGCCAGCAGTAACCTCGCGGGAGGGACTTCCGGGGAGCTGTTTTTT	TRBJ2-2	TRBV27	TRBD2	16	.
CASSSTRELFRGTIYF	TGTGCCAGCAGCTCGACGAGAGAGCTTTTCAGAGGCACCATATATTTT	TRBJ1-3	TRBV11-2	.	16	.
CASSLRLAGNPGANVLTF	TGCGCCAGCAGCTTGCGACTAGCGGGAAATCCTGGGGCCAACGTCCTGACTTTC	TRBJ2-6	TRBV5-1	TRBD2	18	.
CTSSHSLAGGTDTQYF	TGCACCAGCAGCCATTCACTAGCGGGAGGAACAGATACGCAGTATTTT	TRBJ2-3	TRBV1	.	16	once
CASRRSGQEGETQYF	TGTGCCAGCAGGAGGTCAGGGCAGGAAGGGGAGACCCAGTACTTC	TRBJ2-5	TRBV5-5	.	15	once
CASSRKQTGFGTQYF	TGTGCCAGCAGCCGAAAACAAACAGGGTTTGGGACCCAGTACTTC	TRBJ2-5	TRBV25-1	.	15	.
CASSQSPVKNSGSYEQYF	TGCGCCAGCAGCCAATCCCCGGTTAAGAATTCGGGCTCCTACGAGCAGTACTTC	TRBJ2-7	TRBV4-1	.	18	.
CASSYLTQTGQAEQFF	TGTGCCAGCAGTTACCTCACCCAGACAGGACAGGCCGAGCAGTTCTTC	TRBJ2-1	TRBV6-5	TRBD1	16	.
CASSFPRGLAGIPGANVLTF	TGTGCCAGCAGTTTTCCCCGGGGACTAGCGGGAATCCCTGGGGCCAACGTCCTGACTTTC	TRBJ2-6	TRBV28	TRBD2	20	.
CASSQGLAGGGQETQYF	TGCGCCAGCAGCCAAGGGCTAGCGGGAGGAGGACAAGAGACCCAGTACTTC	TRBJ2-5	TRBV4-1	TRBD2	17	.
CASSDRSGRDGYTF	TGTGCCAGCAGTGACAGGTCTGGGCGGGATGGCTACACCTTC	TRBJ1-2	TRBV25-1	.	14	.
CASRPTLDTQYF	TGTGCCAGCCGCCCAACTCTAGATACGCAGTATTTT	TRBJ2-3	TRBV28	.	12	.
CASSSVAGSLAEQYF	TGTGCCAGCTCGTCTGTAGCGGGATCTCTTGCCGAGCAGTACTTC	TRBJ2-7	TRBV18	TRBD2	15	.